Following are 2 T cell receptor beta chains from one sample sequenced in a study of cytotoxic CD8 clonotypes in ibrutinib-treated CLL. The protocol was immunoSEQ multiplex PCR, while the TCRdb copy is restricted to in-frame clones and leaves out a portion. The sample includes around 330,000 clones, around 66% seen only once; the top ten take 6% to 6.5%. The sequenced sample was PBMCs, obtained after 36 months of ibrutinib treatment. These TCRs come from a human donor with chronic lymphocytic leukemia.

V is TRBV6-1 and J is TRBJ1-5; D unclear. Trimming cost V 3 bases and J 4 bases, with 4 bases left between them. From germline, CDR1 is MNHNS and CDR2 SASEGT. This CDR3 spans 12 amino acids. The CDR3, as DNA: TGTGCCAGCAGTGAGAGTAATCAGCCCCAGCATTTT. Amino acids: CASSESNQPQHF.

The CDR3 sequence: CASIRAETQYF. DNA of the CDR3: TGTGCCAGCATCCGAGCGGAGACCCAGTACTTC. The V and J genes are TRBV11-3 and TRBJ2-5, with unresolved D. CDR1 is SGHNT and CDR2 is YENEEA in the germline V gene. This CDR3 is 11 amino acids long. Trimming took off 7 bases at V and 5 bases at J, with 8 bases between the two ends. The full variable domain, with the rest looked up from reference TRBV11-3 and TRBJ2-5, is EAGVVQSPRYKIIEKKQPVAFWCNPISGHNTLYWYLQNLGQGPELLIRYENEEAVDDSQLPKDRFSAERLKGVDSTLKIQPAELGDSAVYLCASIRAETQYFGPGTRLLVL.